This entry features one TCR beta chain sequence. This clone's antigen is unknown. No clone much larger than this one lies a single base away; base qualities are absent. The CDR3 sequence holds 13 residues, the cysteine and phenylalanine included. The sequence is cut down to CDR3 DNA, 39 bases in frame from base 1. Taken from the germline V gene, the CDR1 and CDR2 loops are LGHNA and YSLEER. V lost 4 bases and J lost 10 bases; the stretch between them is 14 bases long. Library generation was performed with the immunoSEQ multiplex PCR assay. For the multiplex PCR, a mixture combining 60 forward primers for TCR Vbeta segments and 13 reverse primers for TCR Jbeta segments was used. The CDR3 region of rearranged TCR beta genes was amplified from genomic DNA with a multiplex PCR assay. The amplified TCR beta libraries were sequenced on the Illumina HiSeq System as 87-base-pair reads. In the source study's methods: Across the 670 or so repertoires, a later analysis counted about 81 million unique TCR beta chains, roughly 11 million of which were shared by at least two donors. To remove PCR and sequencing errors, raw reads were error-corrected and collapsed into unique sequences using a nearest-neighbor algorithm that merged closely related sequences. Alignment of CDR3 sequences to IMGT reference sequences was used to assign V, D and J gene segments. For a sequence to be retained, a match of at least six nucleotides to both a V gene segment and a J gene segment was required. A rearrangement counted as productive if the CDR3 had no stop codons and remained in frame with V and J, and every other rearrangement counted as non-productive. Following IMGT convention, CDR3 was defined as the stretch from the second conserved V-encoded cysteine up to the conserved J-encoded phenylalanine. The earlier analysis of about 620 of the donors excluded sequences that lacked an unambiguous match to a single V gene segment. An earlier analysis of fewer than 750 of the donors called V segments functional above 56.7% productive rearrangements and segregating when the between-donor standard deviation exceeded 5%. A statistical classification framework was built for diagnosing cytomegalovirus status from the catalog of TCR beta chain sequences. In a later analysis, TCR nucleotide sequences were compared against IMGT/GENE-DB human TR gene sequences so that V and J genes could be assigned. The TCRdist pipeline was used in a later analysis to assign CDR3 sequences and most-parsimonious VDJ recombination scenarios. In a later analysis, each TCR beta chain was defined by its CDR3 amino acid sequence together with its V-gene family, and reads lacking a unique V-gene family were excluded. To address suspected cross-contamination and a sequencing artifact, a later analysis removed roughly 580 highly shared, low-generation-probability nucleotide sequences. In a later analysis, a clonal expansion index for each public chain was calculated from normalized within-repertoire ranks of inferred template counts. Generation probabilities in a later analysis came from a VDJ recombination model fitted to out-of-frame rearrangements, and those results were checked against IGoR. Hypergeometric tests were used in a later analysis to score TCR-TCR, TCR-HLA and TCR-CMV co-occurrence, with a repertoire-size bias correction applied to the TCR pairs. A later analysis estimated false discovery rates by permuting HLA or CMV assignments 20 times. In a later analysis, co-occurring TCRs were grouped using DBSCAN, with TCRdist sequence similarity added in when clustering inside HLA-allele-positive subsets. Co-occurrence clustering excluded repertoires with fewer than 30,000 or more than 120,000 public chains, plus five with anomalous nucleotide sharing. TCRdb carries this immuneACCESS record with in-frame sequences only. Its versions omit some clonotypes, under half of them owing to an unresolved V gene in the studies checked, with the rest unexplained. V, J and clone size reflect that table, while D and trimming were determined from the DNA. The sample has 100,000 or so clones on record, 75% to 85% of them singletons. In total, the top ten clones hold around 2.1% of the sample.

In total, 630 or so healthy bone marrow donors made up the cohort. All cohort members were sampled while nominally healthy, although unrecorded immune exposures were likely present. The donor tested CMV seronegative and was one of the 352 seronegative cohort members. Every donor gave a peripheral blood sample, and the peripheral blood mononuclear cells from that sample were used for TCR beta sequencing. The Qiagen DNeasy Blood Extraction Kit was used to extract genomic DNA from the blood cell samples. The data are from a study of cytomegalovirus exposure and HLA in healthy donors (dated by TCRdb to 2015 to 2018). Study-level background: According to an earlier analysis of 550 to 750 of the donors, about 179 million T cells yielded over 100 million unique TCR beta sequences and approximately 280 Gb of sequence data. An early release covering over 500 HLA-typed donors comprised about 310 gigabases of sequencing data and around 86 million unique TCR sequences. Of the roughly 400 genotyped donors, approximately 83% fell in the genetic ancestry cluster associated with self-reported Caucasian donors. The aim of the study was to test whether cataloging public T cell receptors could identify signatures of past pathogen exposure. Using immunosequencing, the study profiled T cell repertoires from fewer than 850 subjects and related those repertoires to cytomegalovirus serostatus. In addition to the first cohort of 500 to 850 subjects, a separate validation cohort of 100 to 150 different subjects was used. To predict cytomegalovirus infection status, the study combined high-throughput TCR immunosequencing, statistical association of individual TCRs with disease status, and machine learning. To study patterns of TCR occurrence, a later analysis re-analyzed previously published TCR beta repertoires from 500 to 850 donors and added high-resolution HLA genotyping. Rather than drawing on any new phenotypic data, the later analysis identified candidate immune exposures from TCR beta sequences and the way those sequences occurred across donors. An earlier analysis of 587 of the donors applied high-throughput TCR beta sequencing to assess whether each TCR beta V gene segment acted as functional or pseudogenic. Alongside the repertoire data, information on donor age, sex, ethnicity and CMV serostatus was compiled. Genome-wide SNP genotypes for about 65% of the roughly 670 donors were used in a later genetic analysis, which treated that subset as a discovery cohort. Every repertoire in the discovery cohort had been generated on one and the same sequencing platform. Class I and class II HLA loci were covered by the typing at four-digit resolution. The number of donors typed differed by locus, with roughly 620-640 for A, B, C, DRB1 and DQB1, roughly 520 for DQA1, nearly 610 for DPA1, and under 490 for DPB1. Roughly five DR-DQ haplotypes were treated as single units for association and clustering because of strong linkage in the cohort. Across 398 genotyped donors of the cohort, an average of roughly 250,000 unique TCR beta nucleotide sequences per donor were sequenced, and roughly a sixth of those sequences were non-productive.

Broad study findings and their caveats: Most TCR sequences were observed very rarely across donors, whereas some public TCRs were present in many individuals. Roughly uniform sequencing depth across donors was assumed in presence/absence analyses, although this assumption may not hold. Some 16 rarely observed V segments, including chromosome 9 orphons, were excluded from the earlier analysis of almost 600 of the donors because counts were too low. In a later genetic analysis, fewer N-insertions in productive TCRs were reported among donors in an Asian-associated ancestry cluster than the roughly 700-donor mean. In an earlier analysis of over 550 of the donors, most TCR beta V segments were observed in productive rearrangements about 90% or about 30% of the time, broadly matching IMGT annotations. A later genetic analysis associated a missense DCLRE1C variant with V-gene and J-gene trimming of TCR beta chains, and an independent cohort replicated the association. A group of highly shared sequence variants was considered likely to be a technical artifact of the sequencing pipeline. A later analysis found that TCR association rates varied across HLA loci, with DRB1 alleles showing the most associated TCRs and HLA-C alleles the fewest. The cohort was sequenced for TCR beta chains only, and without alpha or paired-chain data the features that could be detected were limited. Cytomegalovirus status was reported to be diagnosed by the classifier with high specificity and sensitivity in both the original and validation cohorts. Strong co-occurrence of HLA alleles, especially DR and DQ, made assigning TCR associations to individual alleles difficult. A few of the identified cytomegalovirus-associated TCR beta chains were confirmed in vitro to be specific for cytomegalovirus antigens. A further reported finding was that TCR beta sequences accurately predicted the HLA-A and HLA-B alleles for most subjects in the first cohort. The study gave a list of 150 to 200 TCR beta chains associated with cytomegalovirus. Compared with equally common non-associated chains, HLA-associated TCR beta chains in a later analysis were more clonally expanded and had lower generation probabilities. CMV serostatus was the only immune exposure information available for the cohort. Linkage disequilibrium might explain the correlated functional status among segregating V segments, but an unknown experimental factor could not be excluded. In a later analysis, around 17,000 TCR beta sequences were associated with specific HLA alleles at a false discovery rate of 0.05. The authors suggested that the approach could potentially be generalized to other disease states and immunological phenotypes. In a later analysis, several top co-occurrence clusters were reported to appear linked to parvovirus B19, influenza, CMV and Epstein-Barr virus. Because some donors lacked HLA typing at each locus, the association tests relied only on the typed subset. A later analysis found that most CMV-associated TCR beta chains appeared HLA-restricted, with HLA associations seemingly driven largely by CMV exposure. Some IMGT-functional V segments, including TRBV6-2 and TRBV6-3, could not be told apart with the 87-base-pair reads, so those segments were excluded.

The TCR comes from a man aged 25 to 45 in good health and CMV-seronegative. Sequencing was performed on PBMCs. This chain is built from TRBV4-3 and TRBJ2-1; no D gene is confidently identified. The DNA is TGCGCCAGCAGCCGGGCCTTCCAGGTGGAGCAGTTCTTC. Its coded protein is CASSRAFQVEQFF.